A single sample is the source of the 12 T cell receptor beta chains below, sequenced in a study of breast tumors, draining lymph nodes, adjacent tissues. TCRdb called the multiplex PCR reads again in MiXCR, with one record for every CDR3 protein. This table has about 140,000 distinct CDR3 sequences, roughly 33% appearing once. Axillary draining lymph nodes of breast cancer patients supplied the node samples. The sample taken for sequencing was axillary lymph node tissue. Receptors originate from a female donor with breast cancer. Some clones in this sample may be carry-over from other donors' samples.

Comment on this clonotype: A clone one base away is much larger, so this may be a read error. The chain joins TRBV3-1 to TRBJ1-2; D possibly corresponds to TRBD1 (5 bases). The germline CDR1 and CDR2 sequences are LGHDT and YNNKEL (reference sequence). This CDR3 contains 14 residues. In DNA form, the CDR3 reads TGTACCAGCAGCCAGGGACGCTCCTTTTGGGGCTACACCTTC. Its translation: CTSSQGRSFWGYTF.

This clonotype is labeled as medium-sized. This chain uses TRBV20-1 with TRBJ2-7, with 10 nucleotides matching TRBD1. V shed 3 bases and J 1 base; nucleotides not matched to a gene: 6. The germline V gene has CDR1 DFQATT and CDR2 SNEGSKA (reference sequence). This CDR3 spans 15 amino acids. The CDR3 nucleotides are TGCAGTGCTAGTAGGACAGGGGGAATTTCCTACGAGCAGTACTTC. Translating it yields CSASRTGGISYEQYF.

This clonotype showed up many times. The chain couples TRBV5-5 to TRBJ1-5, with 11 nucleotides matching TRBD1. V gave up 4 bases and J gave up 11 bases; unmatched junction bases: 8. The germline gives CDR1 SGHKS, CDR2 YYEKEE (reference sequence). The CDR3 contains 14 residues. The CDR3 DNA reads TGTGCCAGCAGCATGACCGGGACAGGGGGTTCCCAGCATTTT. It specifies CASSMTGTGGSQHF.

This clonotype was seen ten or more times. The rearrangement links TRBV4-1 to TRBJ1-5, with 7 bases aligning to TRBD1. Per the germline V gene, CDR1 is MGHRA and CDR2 is YSYEKL. V lost 2 bases, J lost 2 bases, and 3 bases stayed unmatched. The CDR3 has 15 residues. In DNA form, the CDR3 reads TGCGCCAGCAGCCAACAGGGGGAGGGCAATCAGCCCCAGCATTTT. This codes for CASSQQGEGNQPQHF.

V gene TRBV12-3 or TRBV12-4 combines with J gene TRBJ2-1, with unresolved D. Trimming cost V 5 bases and J 0 bases, with 14 bases left between them. The CDR3 sequence is 16 residues long. This CDR3 reads CASSIQRTGSYNEQFF. For the CDR3, the DNA is TGTGCCAGCAGTATTCAGAGAACTGGCTCCTACAATGAGCAGTTCTTC.

This clonotype came up many times. CDR3 loop: CASSKGRDSSYEQYV. The CDR3 bases are TGTGCCAGTAGTAAAGGTCGGGACAGTTCCTACGAGCAGTACGTC. The chain employs TRBV19 and TRBJ2-7; TRBD1 matches at 7 bases. Germline values: CDR1 LNHDA, CDR2 SQIVND (reference sequence). This CDR3 is built from 15 residues. J gave up 1 base and V 4 bases, and 7 bases lay outside the gene matches.

Of note for this clonotype: This may stem from a read error, because a much larger clone lies one nucleotide away. The chain couples TRBV12-5 to TRBJ2-1; 13 nucleotides align to TRBD2. Germline assignment: CDR1 LGHNT and CDR2 FRNRAP. V gave up 2 bases and J gave up 8 bases; unmatched junction bases: 6. The CDR3 totals 16 residues. CDR3 in amino acids: CASGLSPGLAGHEQFF. For the CDR3, the DNA is TGTGCTAGTGGTTTGAGCCCGGGACTAGCGGGACATGAGCAGTTCTTC.

This clonotype was observed a handful of times. A much bigger clone sits one base away, suggesting this may be a read error. The CDR3 DNA follows: TGCAGCGTTGAAGATCTTAGGGATTCGCCCTGGGAGATACACAATGAGCAGCTCTTC. This gives the protein CSVEDLRDSPWEIHNEQLF. The chain carries TRBV29-1 and TRBJ2-1; D might be TRBD2 (5 bases). CDR3 size: 19 residues. Germline CDR1 is SQVTM and CDR2 is ANQGSEA.

CDR3 sequence (DNA): TGTGCCAGCAGCGTCACTGGGGACATTGACACTGAAGCTTTCTTT. Its protein is CASSVTGDIDTEAFF. The V and J genes are TRBV9 and TRBJ1-1; perhaps TRBD1 as D (6 bases). Germline V lookup: CDR1 SGDLS, CDR2 YYNGEE. The V end was cut by 2 bases, the J end by 3 bases, with 14 bases between. The CDR3 has 15 amino acids.

The table lists this clonotype with many counts. The J gene is TRBJ2-3, the V gene TRBV4-1, with 8 bases aligning to TRBD1. V shed 2 bases, J shed 2 bases, and the junction held 6 bases outside the gene matches. The CDR3 is made up of 16 amino acids. Germline CDR1 MGHRA, CDR2 YSYEKL. The CDR3 loop is CASSQFARGLTDTQYF. In DNA, the CDR3 is TGCGCCAGCAGCCAATTTGCCAGGGGGCTCACAGATACGCAGTATTTT.

About this clonotype itself: This may come from a read error, since a much larger clone is one base off. The rearrangement joins TRBV25-1 to TRBJ2-1, with D possibly matching TRBD1 (6 bases). The germline V gene encodes CDR1 MGHDK and CDR2 SYGVNS. The CDR3 sequence is 15 residues long. The chain's CDR3 is CASRQGPTSYNEQVF. DNA for the CDR3: TGTGCCAGCAGGCAGGGGCCGACCTCCTACAATGAGCAGGTCTTC.

This clonotype was counted many times. The V call is TRBV19, the J call TRBJ1-2; D not resolved. Per germline, CDR1 LNHDA and CDR2 SQIVND (reference sequence). This CDR3 region has 14 residues. V lost 0 bases and J lost 8, with 13 bases in between. The CDR3 bases are TGTGCCAGTAGTATAGATCGGAGGGCGCACGGCTACACCTTC. This gives the protein CASSIDRRAHGYTF. The full variable domain, in which reference TRBV19 and TRBJ1-2 provide the parts outside the CDR3, is DGGITQSPKYLFRKEGQNVTLSCEQNLNHDAMYWYRQDPGQGLRLIYYSQIVNDFQKGDIAEGYSVSREKKESFPLTVTSAQKNPTAFYLCASSIDRRAHGYTFGSGTRLTVV.